The 24 T cell receptor beta chains below were found in one sample sequenced in a study of T cells in Graves' hyperthyroidism and ophthalmopathy. Regions amplified from RNA transcripts were the TCR beta CDR3 regions. Researchers ran a first-round RT-PCR on the TCR CDR3 using the HTBI primer set. A single record per CDR3 protein comes from TCRdb applying MiXCR to the multiplex PCR reads. This sample yields fewer than 600,000 distinct CDR3 sequences, of which about 14% are seen a single time; roughly 14% belongs to the top ten. The sample was blood. Every receptor here comes from a woman aged 40 to 55 with Graves' hyperthyroidism.

V usage is TRBV29-1 and J usage is TRBJ2-3, with D possibly TRBD1 on 6 matching bases. Germline values: CDR1 SQVTM, CDR2 ANQGSEA. V lost 7 bases to trimming and J lost 5 bases, with 16 bases between them. The CDR3 covers 13 residues. The CDR3 nucleotides read TGCAGCGCGAAAGAGGCAGGGGTAGATACGCAGTATTTT. This gives the protein CSAKEAGVDTQYF.

This clonotype has more than one count but fewer than ten. The V and J genes are TRBV30 and TRBJ2-4; 15 bases map to TRBD2. The CDR3 consists of 14 residues. Germline CDR1 and CDR2: GTSNPN and SVGIG (reference sequence). V gave up 5 bases and J gave up 8 bases; unmatched junction bases: 4. The CDR3 DNA reads TGTGCCTGGGGACTAGCGGGAGGGTTAGACATTCAGTACTTC. It encodes CAWGLAGGLDIQYF.

A few counts support this clonotype. The V gene is TRBV12-3 or TRBV12-4, the J gene TRBJ1-1; TRBD1 is a possible D gene (6 bases). V was pared by 5 bases and J by 3 bases, with 19 bases between. The CDR3 spans 16 residues. DNA for the CDR3: TGTGCCAGCAGTGCGACTAAGACAGGAGGGGACACTGAAGCTTTCTTT. Its translation is CASSATKTGGDTEAFF.

The sample holds many counts of this clonotype. V usage is TRBV20-1 and J usage is TRBJ2-2; D is unclear. The CDR3 extends over 15 amino acids. Trimming left V 0 bases short and J 0 bases short, with 8 bases between. The V gene's germline CDR1 is DFQATT and CDR2 SNEGSKA (reference sequence). CDR3 nucleotides: TGCAGTGCTAGAGAGTTTAGCTCGAACACCGGGGAGCTGTTTTTT. This codes for CSAREFSSNTGELFF.

This clonotype has at least ten counts. The chain joins TRBV5-1 to TRBJ2-3, with 11 positions matching TRBD2. The CDR3 length is 16 residues. Unmatched junction bases numbered 13, after V lost 4 bases and J lost 9 bases. Germline lookup yields CDR1 SGHRS and CDR2 YFSETQ. The CDR3 sequence: CASSMGTGTSGATQYF. The DNA for the CDR3 is TGCGCCAGCAGCATGGGAACCGGGACTAGCGGAGCCACGCAGTATTTT.

In its sample, this clonotype was seen many times. The chain uses TRBV30 and TRBJ2-7; D tentatively reads TRBD1 or TRBD2 (5 bases each). Germline V gives CDR1 GTSNPN, CDR2 SVGIG (reference sequence). The CDR3 spans 15 residues. Trimming left V 4 bases short and J 6 bases short, with 22 bases between. CDR3 DNA sequence: TGTGCCTGGAAACTCGGGGCAGGAGCAGCCTTCGAGCAGTACTTC. It translates to CAWKLGAGAAFEQYF.

The chain uses TRBV20-1 and TRBJ2-7, with D possibly being TRBD2 (7 bases). Germline CDR1 and CDR2: DFQATT and SNEGSKA (reference sequence). This CDR3 is built from 15 residues. V was pared by 7 bases and J by 6 bases, with 25 bases between. CDR3 sequence (DNA): TGCAGTGTCCCACGAGGGGGGAGGGCTATCGGCGAGCAGTACTTC. Its translation: CSVPRGGRAIGEQYF.

Many counts were recorded for this clonotype. V is TRBV6-1 and J is TRBJ2-7; 11 nucleotides align to TRBD1. Per the germline V gene, CDR1 is MNHNS and CDR2 is SASEGT. The CDR3 covers 17 residues. V trimming: 7 bases; J trimming: 6 bases; junction bases outside the gene matches: 17. Here the CDR3 reads CASTRIPGQGAITEQYF. The CDR3, as DNA: TGTGCCAGCACTCGGATACCCGGACAGGGGGCGATCACCGAGCAGTACTTC.

This clonotype was counted only a few times. V usage is TRBV7-9 and J usage is TRBJ1-1; D is perhaps TRBD1 (6 bases). Germline V gene lookup returns CDR1 SEHNR and CDR2 FQNEAQ (reference sequence). The CDR3 is 12 residues long. Deletions cut 4 bases from V and 11 bases from J, with 14 bases between. CDR3 coding DNA: TGTGCCAGCAGCTCACAGGGATTGTATGCTTTCTTT. Amino acids: CASSSQGLYAFF.

This clonotype is a singleton in its sample. The CDR3 DNA reads TGTGCCAGCAAAGGGGGGCTCGGTGGCTACACCTTC. Translating gives CASKGGLGGYTF. The genes are TRBV5-5 and TRBJ1-2; possibly TRBD1 for D (6 bases). CDR1 SGHKS and CDR2 YYEKEE come from the germline V gene (reference sequence). V was trimmed by 6 bases and J by 7 bases, leaving 13 bases between them. CDR3 length equals 12 residues.

Many counts were recorded for this clonotype. The chain recombines TRBV12-3 or TRBV12-4 with TRBJ2-3, with 7 bases identical to TRBD1. J lost 9 bases, V lost 3 bases, and 12 bases had no gene match. The CDR3 is 15 residues long. DNA of the CDR3: TGTGCCAGCAGTTTGTACAGGGGAAGCCCCGGGACGCAGTATTTT. It translates to CASSLYRGSPGTQYF.

The chain combines TRBV2 with TRBJ2-3, with TRBD2 as a possible D gene (6 bases). The V gene lost 8 bases and the J gene lost 0 bases, with 15 bases spanning the gap. Germline loops: CDR1 SNHLY, CDR2 FYNNEI. This CDR3 has 15 amino acids. In nucleotides, the CDR3 is TGTGCCAGCGCTTTGGGGGGTTCTAGCACAGATACGCAGTATTTT. Its protein product is CASALGGSSTDTQYF.

This clonotype was seen only a few times. A read error is possible here, since a much larger clone lies one base away. The genes are TRBV7-8 and TRBJ1-4; D is ambiguous. CDR1 SGHVS and CDR2 FQNEAQ come from the germline V gene. This CDR3 comprises 15 residues. This CDR3 is CASSLEAVVGEKLLF. The DNA of the CDR3 is TGTGCCAGCAGCTTAGAGGCAGTAGTCGGCGAAAAACTGCTTTTT.

This clonotype was detected many times. The rearrangement joins TRBV12-3 or TRBV12-4 to TRBJ2-4; D might be TRBD2 (6 bases). The CDR3 contains 14 residues. V dropped 6 bases and J dropped 9 bases, with 18 bases sitting between them. CDR3 coding DNA: TGTGCCAGCAGCACCACGGGGGTTAGTGGCATTCAGTACTTC. Its translation is CASSTTGVSGIQYF.

In its sample, this clonotype was seen a few times. This rearrangement joins TRBV7-8 to TRBJ1-5; D is uncertain. The CDR3 extends over 13 amino acids. The germline V gene encodes CDR1 SGHVS and CDR2 FQNEAQ. Trimming cost V 6 bases and J 3 bases, with 9 bases left between them. This CDR3 is CASSEQHNQPQHF. The CDR3 bases are TGTGCCAGCAGTGAACAGCACAATCAGCCCCAGCATTTT. The full variable domain, its missing parts supplied by reference TRBV7-8 and TRBJ1-5, is GAGVSQSPRYKVAKRGQDVALRCDPISGHVSLFWYQQALGQGPEFLTYFQNEAQLDKSGLPSDRFFAERPEGSVSTLKIQRTQQEDSAVYLCASSEQHNQPQHFGDGTRLSIL.

This clonotype was counted many times. The rearrangement links TRBV7-3 to TRBJ2-5; D is possibly TRBD1 or TRBD2 (5 bases each). The germline V gene has CDR1 SGHTA and CDR2 FQGTGA. Trimming removed 6 bases at V and 5 bases at J, with 13 bases between. The CDR3 consists of 13 residues. In nucleotides, the CDR3 is TGTGCCAGCAGTACCGGACGGGACGAGACCCAGTACTTC. Translation: CASSTGRDETQYF.

This clonotype was observed a handful of times. The CDR3 nucleotides read TGTGCCAGTAGCGAGGGGACTGATCAGCCCCAGCATTTT. Its translation is CASSEGTDQPQHF. The rearrangement uses TRBV19 and TRBJ1-5; tentatively, D is TRBD1 (5 bases). Germline CDR1 reads LNHDA; CDR2 reads SQIVND (reference sequence). This CDR3 has 13 amino acids. The V gene lost 6 bases and the J gene lost 5 bases, with 11 bases spanning the gap.

In this sample, this clonotype turned up many times. CDR3 nucleotides: TGTGCCAGCAGCTTTAGCGGGGTGGAGACCCAGTACTTC. Translated, it gives CASSFSGVETQYF. The chain carries TRBV7-2 and TRBJ2-5; 8 nucleotides line up with TRBD2. After removal of 3 bases from V and 5 bases from J, the junction contained 2 bases not matched to a gene. Germline-derived CDR1 and CDR2 are SGHTA and FQGNSA. The CDR3 is 13 amino acids.

J is TRBJ2-1 and V is TRBV19; a possible D gene is TRBD2 (6 bases). Germline loops: CDR1 LNHDA, CDR2 SQIVND (reference sequence). The CDR3 length is 16 residues. V was pared by 5 bases and J by 0 bases, with 14 bases between. The CDR3 DNA reads as TGTGCCAGTAGTGCTTCTAGCGAGAGCTCCTACAATGAGCAGTTCTTC. The encoded protein is CASSASSESSYNEQFF.

The CDR3 DNA is TGTGCCAGCAGCTTAATACTAGCACACAATGAGCAGTTCTTC. Its translation is CASSLILAHNEQFF. The genes are TRBV7-9 and TRBJ2-1, with a possible D match to TRBD2 (6 bases). Per germline, CDR1 SEHNR and CDR2 FQNEAQ (reference sequence). The CDR3 consists of 14 residues. Trimming stripped 2 bases from V and 5 bases from J, with 10 bases between.

Ten or more counts support this clonotype. The J gene is TRBJ2-3, the V gene TRBV5-1, with D possibly TRBD1 on 5 matching bases. Trimming took 4 bases from V and 4 from J, leaving 13 bases between them. Germline lookup yields CDR1 SGHRS and CDR2 YFSETQ. The CDR3 covers 14 residues. Here the CDR3 reads CASSGSQGADTQYF. Written as DNA, the CDR3 is TGCGCCAGCAGCGGCTCTCAGGGCGCAGATACGCAGTATTTT. Drawing the rest from reference TRBV5-1 and TRBJ2-3, the complete variable domain is KAGVTQTPRYLIKTRGQQVTLSCSPISGHRSVSWYQQTPGQGLQFLFEYFSETQRNKGNFPGRFSGRQFSNSRSEMNVSTLELGDSALYLCASSGSQGADTQYFGPGTRLTVL.

This clonotype appeared many times. The rearrangement links TRBV3-1 to TRBJ2-7; 12 bases agree with TRBD2. V dropped 4 bases and J dropped 2; count of bases not matched to a gene: 3. CDR3 length: 15 amino acids. The germline CDR1 and CDR2 sequences are LGHDT and YNNKEL (reference sequence). The CDR3 spells CASSPRLAGAYEQYF. As DNA, the CDR3 is TGTGCCAGCAGCCCCCGACTAGCGGGAGCCTACGAGCAGTACTTC.

As concerns this clonotype: This clone may be a read error of a much larger clone one base away. V and J are TRBV3-1 and TRBJ2-7; D may be TRBD2 (6 bases). Between the trimmed V and J ends, which lost 1 base and 3 bases, there was a span of 7 bases. The length of the CDR3 is 13 residues. Germline V gene lookup returns CDR1 LGHDT and CDR2 YNNKEL (reference sequence). CDR3 sequence (DNA): TGTGCCAGCAGCCAAGCGGGGGACTACGAGCAGTACTTC. It codes for CASSQAGDYEQYF.

The DNA for the CDR3 is TGTGCCAGCAGCCCTGCAGGGGATTCTCAGCCCCAGCATTTT. The encoded protein is CASSPAGDSQPQHF. The chain employs TRBV3-1 and TRBJ1-5; D is perhaps TRBD1 (6 bases). Germline assignment: CDR1 LGHDT and CDR2 YNNKEL (reference sequence). This CDR3 has 14 residues. V lost 4 bases and J 6 bases, leaving 13 bases between the germline ends. Together with reference TRBV3-1 and TRBJ1-5, the CDR3 gives the full variable domain: DTAVSQTPKYLVTQMGNDKSIKCEQNLGHDTMYWYKQDSKKFLKIMFSYNNKELIINETVPNRFSPKSPDKAHLNLHINSLELGDSAVYFCASSPAGDSQPQHFGDGTRLSIL.